This T cell receptor beta chain came from a study of beta chain features in type 1 diabetes. Findings of the study overall: The study found that naive, central memory and Treg TCRB repertoires appeared more similar in patients than in healthy donors.

cDNA synthesis used the whole RNA isolate, giving expressed TCRB sequences. Using immunoSEQ multiplex PCR, the repertoire was profiled, and TCRdb retains in-frame clones only, with some absent. The repertoire holds 350,000 to 450,000 clones, with approximately 15% as singletons. Trimming took off 5 bases at V and 3 bases at J, with 10 bases between the two ends. The germline V gene encodes CDR1 LNHDA and CDR2 SQIVND (reference sequence). The CDR3 consists of 13 residues. A note on this clone: No antigen is known for it.

This sequence joins TRBV19 and TRBJ1-2; D ambiguous. The sequence came from a man aged 25 to 40 in good health. The specimen was naive CD4+ T cells from blood. The CDR3 sequence: CASSQTTYYGYTF. The CDR3 nucleotides read TGTGCCAGTAGTCAGACAACCTACTATGGCTACACCTTC. Full variable domain (remainder filled in from reference TRBV19 and TRBJ1-2): DGGITQSPKYLFRKEGQNVTLSCEQNLNHDAMYWYRQDPGQGLRLIYYSQIVNDFQKGDIAEGYSVSREKKESFPLTVTSAQKNPTAFYLCASSQTTYYGYTFGSGTRLTVV.